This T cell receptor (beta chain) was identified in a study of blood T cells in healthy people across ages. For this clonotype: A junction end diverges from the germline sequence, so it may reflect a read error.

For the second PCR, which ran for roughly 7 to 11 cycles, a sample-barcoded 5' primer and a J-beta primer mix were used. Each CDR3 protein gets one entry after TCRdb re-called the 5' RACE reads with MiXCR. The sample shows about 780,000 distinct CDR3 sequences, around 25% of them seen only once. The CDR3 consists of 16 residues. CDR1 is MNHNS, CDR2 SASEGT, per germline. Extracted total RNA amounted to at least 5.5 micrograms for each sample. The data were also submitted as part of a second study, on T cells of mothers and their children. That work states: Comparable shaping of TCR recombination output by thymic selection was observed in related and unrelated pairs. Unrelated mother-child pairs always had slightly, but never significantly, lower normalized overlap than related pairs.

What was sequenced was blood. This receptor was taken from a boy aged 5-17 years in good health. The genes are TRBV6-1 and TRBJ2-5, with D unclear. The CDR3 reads CASSAGRAGPQGTQYF. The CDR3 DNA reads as TGTGCCAGCAGTGCAGGTAGGGCAGGACCCCAAGGGACCCAGTACTTC.